These 20 T cell receptor beta chains were sequenced from one sample in a study of blood T cell repertoires in COVID-19. The assay was immunoSEQ multiplex PCR, and TCRdb's table has in-frame clones only and misses some. The sample consists of about 270,000 clones, 88% of them appearing once. The sample was peripheral blood. These receptors all stem from a man aged 55-75 years who had recovered from COVID-19.

This clone was observed a few times. The chain recombines TRBV19 with TRBJ1-6; TRBD1 matches 8 bases. The junction had 5 bases not matched to a gene; V was cut back by 6 bases and J by 7 bases. The CDR3 spans 14 residues. CDR1 and CDR2 from the germline V gene are LNHDA and SQIVND (reference sequence). DNA for the CDR3: TGTGCCAGTAGGGTACAGGGGGGCAATTCACCCCTCCACTTT. Translating gives CASRVQGGNSPLHF.

The chain joins TRBV6-6 to TRBJ2-2; tentatively, D is TRBD2 (6 bases). Trimming removed 6 bases from V and 7 bases from J, with 12 bases in between. The CDR3 runs 13 residues. CDR1 and CDR2 from the germline V gene are MNHNY and SVGAGI (reference sequence). CDR3 in DNA: TGTGCCAGCAGACTTAGAGCGGGCGGGGAGCTGTTTTTT. Translated: CASRLRAGGELFF.

The chain joins TRBV5-1 to TRBJ1-3, with TRBD1 matching over 7 bases. The CDR3 length is 15 residues. V lost 4 bases, J lost 0 bases, and 4 bases stayed unmatched. In germline, CDR1 is SGHRS, CDR2 YFSETQ. CDR3 bases: TGCGCCAGCAGCCGACAGGGAGACTCTGGAAACACCATATATTTT. This encodes CASSRQGDSGNTIYF.

This sequence joins TRBV7-7 and TRBJ2-5, with TRBD2 matching 11 bases. Germline loops: CDR1 SSHAT, CDR2 FNYEAQ (reference sequence). Trimming removed 4 bases from V and 5 bases from J; junction bases left unmatched: 6. This CDR3 is built from 15 residues. CDR3 loop: CASSSSGGPQETQYF. The CDR3 DNA is TGTGCCAGCAGCTCTAGCGGGGGGCCTCAGGAGACCCAGTACTTC.

The chain joins TRBV6-5 to TRBJ1-2; D uncertain. The germline V gene has CDR1 MNHEY and CDR2 SVGAGI. V was pared by 6 bases and J by 6 bases, with 17 bases between. The CDR3 is 14 residues long. The CDR3 DNA reads TGTGCCAGCAGGACCAGTACGGGTCCCCATGGCTACACCTTC. It specifies CASRTSTGPHGYTF.

The CDR3 region is CASSLGEGANTGELFF. CDR3 DNA sequence: TGTGCCAGCAGCTTAGGGGAGGGAGCGAACACCGGGGAGCTGTTTTTT. The chain links TRBV11-3 to TRBJ2-2; the match to TRBD2 covers 7 bases. The ends lost 1 base at V and 0 bases at J; junction bases unmatched: 2. Germline-derived CDR1 and CDR2 are SGHNT and YENEEA. The CDR3 length is 16 residues. The full variable domain, its missing parts supplied by reference TRBV11-3 and TRBJ2-2, is EAGVVQSPRYKIIEKKQPVAFWCNPISGHNTLYWYLQNLGQGPELLIRYENEEAVDDSQLPKDRFSAERLKGVDSTLKIQPAELGDSAVYLCASSLGEGANTGELFFGEGSRLTVL.

The chain is built from TRBV5-1 and TRBJ2-3, with 9 positions matching TRBD2. V trimming: 4 bases; J trimming: 0 bases; junction bases outside the gene matches: 3. Germline-derived CDR1 and CDR2 are SGHRS and YFSETQ. This CDR3 region has 15 residues. The CDR3 DNA reads as TGCGCCAGCAGCCCCGGACTAGCGAGCACAGATACGCAGTATTTT. Protein product: CASSPGLASTDTQYF.

The chain recombines TRBV5-8 with TRBJ2-5, with 12 bases aligning to TRBD2. Germline V lookup: CDR1 SGHTS, CDR2 YDEGEE. This CDR3 has 17 residues. Losses at the gene ends were 7 bases for V and 4 bases for J; bases not matched to a gene: 14. The CDR3 spells CASHASSLAGGRETQYF. The CDR3 nucleotides read TGTGCCAGCCACGCTTCGAGTCTAGCGGGGGGGCGAGAGACCCAGTACTTC.

This rearrangement joins TRBV6-6 to TRBJ2-1; possible D gene TRBD2, 5 bases. With 5 bases removed from V and 11 bases from J, the gap between germline ends came to 16 bases. Germline lookup yields CDR1 MNHNY and CDR2 SVGAGI (reference sequence). The CDR3 totals 13 residues. This chain's CDR3 is CASSATTSTQQFF. DNA for the CDR3: TGTGCCAGCAGTGCGACAACTAGTACTCAGCAGTTCTTC.

The V and J genes are TRBV19 and TRBJ1-5; 7 bases align to TRBD1. From germline, CDR1 is LNHDA and CDR2 SQIVND (reference sequence). The CDR3 is 15 amino acids. After removal of 7 bases from V and 1 base from J, the junction contained 7 bases not matched to a gene. CDR3 sequence reads: CASNTGTASNQPQHF. CDR3 DNA sequence: TGTGCCAGTAATACCGGGACAGCAAGCAATCAGCCCCAGCATTTT.

The genes are TRBV4-2 and TRBJ2-3, with 11 bases lining up with TRBD2. V lost 3 bases, J lost 5 bases, and 7 bases stayed unmatched. The CDR3 length is 16 residues. Germline CDR1 and CDR2: LGHNA and YNFKEQ. DNA of the CDR3: TGTGCCAGCAGCCACTTTAGCGGGGGGGCCTTAGATACGCAGTATTTT. It encodes CASSHFSGGALDTQYF.

The chain couples TRBV5-1 to TRBJ1-1; TRBD1 matches at 7 bases. The germline V gene encodes CDR1 SGHRS and CDR2 YFSETQ. The V and J ends lost 0 bases and 4 bases, in that order; junction bases with no gene match: 9. The CDR3 contains 16 residues. Here the CDR3 DNA reads TGCGCCAGCAGCTTGGCCAAGGAGGGGGCGGGCACTGAAGCTTTCTTT. Encoded protein: CASSLAKEGAGTEAFF.

This clone has just one count. The rearrangement links TRBV11-1 to TRBJ2-6; possible D gene TRBD1, 6 bases. Germline CDR1 and CDR2: SGHAT and FQDESV (reference sequence). CDR3 length: 16 residues. The V and J ends lost 5 bases and 0 bases respectively, with 11 bases between them. The CDR3 sequence: CASSIGQLSGANVLTF. The CDR3 DNA sequence: TGTGCCAGCAGCATAGGACAGCTCTCTGGGGCCAACGTCCTGACTTTC. The full variable domain, completed using reference TRBV11-1 and TRBJ2-6, is EAEVAQSPRYKITEKSQAVAFWCDPISGHATLYWYRQILGQGPELLVQFQDESVVDDSQLPKDRFSAERLKGVDSTLKIQPAELGDSAMYLCASSIGQLSGANVLTFGAGSRLTVL.

The rearrangement uses TRBV10-3 and TRBJ2-5; 8 nucleotides align to TRBD2. Germline V gene data show CDR1 as ENHRY and CDR2 as SYGVKD. With 10 bases clipped from V and 4 bases from J, the junction kept 8 bases outside the gene matches. This CDR3 region has 13 residues. The CDR3 DNA sequence: TGTGCCAGCTCAGCGGGGGAGGGAGAGACCCAGTACTTC. Translation gives CASSAGEGETQYF.

CDR3 protein: CASDRGRNTEAFF. The CDR3 nucleotides are TGCGCCAGTGACAGGGGGCGGAACACTGAAGCTTTCTTT. This chain links TRBV10-2 with TRBJ1-1; 10 bases fit TRBD1. The trim removed 9 bases at V and 1 base at J, leaving 2 bases unmatched. The CDR3 is 13 residues long. The germline CDR1 and CDR2 sequences are WSHSY and SAAADI.

The chain combines TRBV5-8 with TRBJ2-5; D is unresolved. From germline, CDR1 is SGHTS and CDR2 YDEGEE. The CDR3 extends over 14 amino acids. V was clipped by 1 base and J by 4 bases, with 11 bases between them. The CDR3 loop is CASSLYPSGETQYF. DNA for the CDR3: TGTGCCAGCAGCTTGTATCCGAGTGGAGAGACCCAGTACTTC.

The rearrangement uses TRBV2 and TRBJ2-7; the match to TRBD1 covers 10 bases. Germline-derived CDR1 and CDR2 are SNHLY and FYNNEI. Trimming took 10 bases from V and 3 from J; bases not matched to a gene: 9. The CDR3 covers 14 residues. CDR3 residues: CAITPGQGFYEQYF. CDR3 bases: TGTGCCATTACACCGGGACAGGGGTTCTACGAGCAGTACTTC.

This chain connects TRBV19 to TRBJ1-1, with a tentative D call TRBD1 (5 bases). The ends were cut back, 5 bases at V and 9 bases at J, with 16 bases in the middle. The V gene's germline CDR1 is LNHDA and CDR2 SQIVND (reference sequence). The CDR3 extends over 13 amino acids. As DNA, the CDR3 is TGTGCCAGTAGTGCCCGTACAGGAGGGCAAGCTTTCTTT. Amino acids: CASSARTGGQAFF.

The J gene is TRBJ2-3, the V gene TRBV7-8; 8 nucleotides agree with TRBD1. V was clipped by 6 bases and J by 0 bases; unmatched bases: 5. CDR1 is SGHVS, CDR2 FQNEAQ, per germline. CDR3 length: 15 residues. The CDR3 region is CASSYRQGSTDTQYF. The DNA of the CDR3 is TGTGCCAGCAGTTACCGACAGGGGAGCACAGATACGCAGTATTTT. The variable domain in full, with the rest retrieved from reference TRBV7-8 and TRBJ2-3, is GAGVSQSPRYKVAKRGQDVALRCDPISGHVSLFWYQQALGQGPEFLTYFQNEAQLDKSGLPSDRFFAERPEGSVSTLKIQRTQQEDSAVYLCASSYRQGSTDTQYFGPGTRLTVL.

This rearrangement joins TRBV9 to TRBJ2-3; 7 nucleotides line up with TRBD2. After removal of 4 bases from V and 2 bases from J, the junction contained 7 bases not matched to a gene. The CDR3 runs to 15 residues. Germline V gene sequence: CDR1 SGDLS, CDR2 YYNGEE. CDR3 in DNA: TGTGCCAGCAGCTCTAGCGGAACGACCACAGATACGCAGTATTTT. It codes for CASSSSGTTTDTQYF.